This TCR beta chain was recovered during a study of early stage breast cancer tumors. Study results and limitations: Blood repertoires resembled normal breast more than tumor.

As for this clone: Its antigen is unidentified.

Method: immunoSEQ multiplex PCR; TCRdb's copy keeps in-frame clones and lacks some. The repertoire includes some 58,000 clones, roughly 80% of them detected once, and about 3.4% sits in the top ten. This CDR3 comprises 15 residues. Trimming took 1 base from V and 4 from J; bases not matched to a gene: 5. Germline CDR1 SGHAT, CDR2 FQNNGV. The sample was blood. The chain is built from TRBV11-2 and TRBJ1-1; 8 bases are a match to TRBD1. The sequence was obtained from a person aged 30 to 40 with breast cancer. The CDR3 sequence is CASSLVGTGGTEAFF. CDR3 sequence (DNA): TGTGCCAGCAGCTTAGTTGGGACAGGTGGCACTGAAGCTTTCTTT.